This T cell receptor beta chain comes out of a study of cytomegalovirus exposure and HLA in healthy donors. The primer mix had 60 Vbeta and 13 Jbeta primers. Authors' analysis steps: Later, an analysis found 75 million to 90 million unique TCR beta chains, and about 10 million of these were shared. Sequenced by immunoSEQ multiplex PCR; TCRdb stores in-frame clones only, minus some. V and J calls and clone size are those listed in that table; D and trimming were worked out from the DNA. Of some 130,000 clones in the sample, around 79% were seen once. Study-wide points: A later analysis linked a missense variant in DCLRE1C to the trimming of TCR beta V and J genes.

Turning to this clone: Antigen unknown.

V gave up 5 bases and J gave up 2 bases; unmatched junction bases: 10. The CDR3 contains 16 residues. The germline V gene has CDR1 SEHNR and CDR2 FQNEAQ (reference sequence). The chain is built from TRBV7-9 and TRBJ2-3; 7 nucleotides match TRBD1. The source is a man aged 40-50 years in good health and CMV-seropositive. Sequenced material: PBMCs. CDR3 in DNA: TGTGCCAGCAGCCCTCGCCGGGACAGATCCACAGATACGCAGTATTTT. Its translation is CASSPRRDRSTDTQYF.